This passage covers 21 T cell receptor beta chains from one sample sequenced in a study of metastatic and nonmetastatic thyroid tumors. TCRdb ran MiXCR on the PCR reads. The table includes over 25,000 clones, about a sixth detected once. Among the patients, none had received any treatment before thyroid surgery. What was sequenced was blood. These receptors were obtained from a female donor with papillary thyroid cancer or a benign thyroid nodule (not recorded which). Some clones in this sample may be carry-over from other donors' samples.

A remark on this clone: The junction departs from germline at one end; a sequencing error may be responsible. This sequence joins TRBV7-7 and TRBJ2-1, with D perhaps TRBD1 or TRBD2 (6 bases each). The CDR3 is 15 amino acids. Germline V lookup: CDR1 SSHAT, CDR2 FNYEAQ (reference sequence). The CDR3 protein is CASSLGGTAYNEQFF. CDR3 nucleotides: TGTGCTAGCAGCTTAGGGGGGACGGCCTACAATGAGCAGTTCTTC.

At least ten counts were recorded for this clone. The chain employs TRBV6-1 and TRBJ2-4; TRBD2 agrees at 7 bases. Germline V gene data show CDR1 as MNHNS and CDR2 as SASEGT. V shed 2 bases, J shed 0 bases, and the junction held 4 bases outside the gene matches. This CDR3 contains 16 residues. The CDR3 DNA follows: TGTGCCAGCAGTGAATTGGGGGAGGGAGCCAAAAACATTCAGTACTTC. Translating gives CASSELGEGAKNIQYF.

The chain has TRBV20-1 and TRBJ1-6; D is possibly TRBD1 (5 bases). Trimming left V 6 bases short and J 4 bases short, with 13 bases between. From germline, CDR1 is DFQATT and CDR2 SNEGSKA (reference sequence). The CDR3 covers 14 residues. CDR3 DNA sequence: TGCAGTGCAGTGGGACTAATTTATAATTCACCCCTCCACTTT. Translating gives CSAVGLIYNSPLHF.

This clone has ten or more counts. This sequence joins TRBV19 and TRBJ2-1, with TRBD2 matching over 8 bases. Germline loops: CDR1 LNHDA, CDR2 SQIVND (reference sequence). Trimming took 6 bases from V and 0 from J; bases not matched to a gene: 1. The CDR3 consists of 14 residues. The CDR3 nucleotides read TGTGCCAGTAGGAGCGGGGGCTCCTACAATGAGCAGTTCTTC. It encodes CASRSGGSYNEQFF.

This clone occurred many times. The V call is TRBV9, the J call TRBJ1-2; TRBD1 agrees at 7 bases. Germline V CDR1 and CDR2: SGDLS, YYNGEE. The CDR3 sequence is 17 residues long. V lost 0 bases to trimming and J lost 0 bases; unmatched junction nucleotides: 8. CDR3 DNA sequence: TGTGCCAGCAGCGTAGGGCCGAGACAGGGCGCTAACTATGGCTACACCTTC. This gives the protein CASSVGPRQGANYGYTF. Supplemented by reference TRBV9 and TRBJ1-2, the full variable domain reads DSGVTQTPKHLITATGQRVTLRCSPRSGDLSVYWYQQSLDQGLQFLIQYYNGEERAKGNILERFSAQQFPDLHSELNLSSLELGDSALYFCASSVGPRQGANYGYTFGSGTRLTVV.

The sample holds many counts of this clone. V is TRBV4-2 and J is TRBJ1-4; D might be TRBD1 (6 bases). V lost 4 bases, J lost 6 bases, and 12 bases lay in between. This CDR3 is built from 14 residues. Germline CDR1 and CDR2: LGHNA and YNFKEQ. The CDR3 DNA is TGTGCCAGCAGCCCAGAGGGGGTGGATGAAAAACTGTTTTTT. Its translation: CASSPEGVDEKLFF.

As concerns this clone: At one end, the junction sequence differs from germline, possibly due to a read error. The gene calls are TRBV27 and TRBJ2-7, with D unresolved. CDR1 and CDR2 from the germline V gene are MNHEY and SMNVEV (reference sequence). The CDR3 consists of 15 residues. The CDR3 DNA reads TGTGCCATCAGTTCCCAGGCCTCAAGGGCCTACGAGCAGTACTTC. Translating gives CAISSQASRAYEQYF.

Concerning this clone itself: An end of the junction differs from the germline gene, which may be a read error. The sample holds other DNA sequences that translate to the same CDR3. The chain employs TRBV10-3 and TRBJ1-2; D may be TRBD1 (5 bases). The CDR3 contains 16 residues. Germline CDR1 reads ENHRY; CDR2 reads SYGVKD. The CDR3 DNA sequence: TGCGCCATCAGCGAATCGACAGAACTCATAAACTATGGCTACACCTTC. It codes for CAISESTELINYGYTF.

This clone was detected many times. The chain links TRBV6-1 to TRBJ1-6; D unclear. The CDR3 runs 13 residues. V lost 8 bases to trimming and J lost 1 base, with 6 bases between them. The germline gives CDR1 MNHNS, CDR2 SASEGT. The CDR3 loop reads CASLRSYNSPLHF. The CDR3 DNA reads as TGTGCCAGCCTACGGTCCTATAATTCACCCCTCCACTTT.

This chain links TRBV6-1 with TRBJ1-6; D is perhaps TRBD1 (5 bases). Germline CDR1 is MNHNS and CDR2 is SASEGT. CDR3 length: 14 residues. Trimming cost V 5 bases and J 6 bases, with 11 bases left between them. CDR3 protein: CASSPRVFNSPLHF. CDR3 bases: TGTGCCAGCAGTCCCAGGGTTTTTAATTCACCCCTCCACTTT.

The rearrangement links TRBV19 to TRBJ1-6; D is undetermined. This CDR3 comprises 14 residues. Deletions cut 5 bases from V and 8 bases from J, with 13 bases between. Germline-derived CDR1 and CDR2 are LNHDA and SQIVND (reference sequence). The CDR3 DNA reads TGTGCCAGTAGTCCTCAGTGGGGTGATTCACCCCTCCACTTT. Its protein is CASSPQWGDSPLHF.

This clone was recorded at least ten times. CDR3 sequence reads: CASTPTITTDTQYF. The CDR3 DNA sequence: TGTGCCAGCACCCCTACAATCACCACAGATACGCAGTATTTT. The V call is TRBV6-1, the J call TRBJ2-3; the D is unclear. This CDR3 has 14 residues. From germline, CDR1 is MNHNS and CDR2 SASEGT. V was pared by 7 bases and J by 2 bases, with 13 bases between.

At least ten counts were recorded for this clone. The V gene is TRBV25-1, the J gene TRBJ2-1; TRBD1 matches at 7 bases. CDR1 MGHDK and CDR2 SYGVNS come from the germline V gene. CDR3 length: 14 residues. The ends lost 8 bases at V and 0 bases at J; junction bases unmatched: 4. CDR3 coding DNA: TGTGCCAGCTCACAGGGGAGCTCCTACAATGAGCAGTTCTTC. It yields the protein CASSQGSSYNEQFF.

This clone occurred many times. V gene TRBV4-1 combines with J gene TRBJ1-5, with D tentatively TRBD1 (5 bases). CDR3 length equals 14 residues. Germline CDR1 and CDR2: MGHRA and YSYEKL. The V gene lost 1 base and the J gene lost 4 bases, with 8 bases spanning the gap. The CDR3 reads CASSQGAGNQPQHF. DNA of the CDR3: TGCGCCAGCAGCCAAGGGGCAGGGAATCAGCCCCAGCATTTT.

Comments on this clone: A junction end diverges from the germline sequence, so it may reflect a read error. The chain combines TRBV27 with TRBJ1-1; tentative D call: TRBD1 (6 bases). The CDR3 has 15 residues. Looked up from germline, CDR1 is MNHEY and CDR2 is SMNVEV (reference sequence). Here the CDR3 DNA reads TGTGCCAGCAGTCCCCCCCCTGTGGTGGGACATAAAGCTTCCTTT. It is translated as CASSPPPVVGHKASF.

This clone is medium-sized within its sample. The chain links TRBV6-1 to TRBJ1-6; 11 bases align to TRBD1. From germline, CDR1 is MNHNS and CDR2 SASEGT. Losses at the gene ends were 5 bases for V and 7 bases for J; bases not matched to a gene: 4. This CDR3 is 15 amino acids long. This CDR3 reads CASSSGQGANSPLHF. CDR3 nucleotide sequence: TGTGCCAGCAGTAGTGGACAGGGGGCAAATTCACCCCTCCACTTT.

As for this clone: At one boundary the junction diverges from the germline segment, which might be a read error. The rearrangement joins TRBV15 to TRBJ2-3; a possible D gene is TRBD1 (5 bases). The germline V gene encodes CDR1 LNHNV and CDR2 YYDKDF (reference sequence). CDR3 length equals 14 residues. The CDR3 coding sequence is TGTGCCACCATCCCCGACAGAATCACATATACGCAGTATTTT. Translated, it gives CATIPDRITYTQYF. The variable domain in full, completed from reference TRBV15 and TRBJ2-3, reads DAMVIQNPRYQVTQFGKPVTLSCSQTLNHNVMYWYQQKSSQAPKLLFHYYDKDFNNEADTPDNFQSRRPNTSFCFLDIRSPGLGDTAMYLCATIPDRITYTQYFGPGTRLTVL.

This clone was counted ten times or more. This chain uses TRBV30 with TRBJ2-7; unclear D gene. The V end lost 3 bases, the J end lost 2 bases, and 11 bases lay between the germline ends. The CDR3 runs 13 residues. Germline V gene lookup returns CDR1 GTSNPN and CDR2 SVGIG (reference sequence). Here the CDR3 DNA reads TGTGCCTGGAGGGGTGGAGATACCTACGAGCAGTACTTC. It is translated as CAWRGGDTYEQYF.

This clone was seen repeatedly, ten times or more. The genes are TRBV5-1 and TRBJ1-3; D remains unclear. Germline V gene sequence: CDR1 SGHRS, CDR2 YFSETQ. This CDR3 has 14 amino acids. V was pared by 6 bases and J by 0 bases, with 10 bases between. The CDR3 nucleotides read TGCGCCAGCAAGCCGATCAGCTCTGGAAACACCATATATTTT. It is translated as CASKPISSGNTIYF.

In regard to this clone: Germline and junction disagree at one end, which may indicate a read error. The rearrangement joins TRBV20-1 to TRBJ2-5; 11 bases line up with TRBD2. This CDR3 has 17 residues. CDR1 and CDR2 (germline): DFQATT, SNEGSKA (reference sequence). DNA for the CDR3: TGCATTGCTAGGGGTGGGGGGACTAGCGGACCCCAAGAGACCCAGTACTTC. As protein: CIARGGGTSGPQETQYF.

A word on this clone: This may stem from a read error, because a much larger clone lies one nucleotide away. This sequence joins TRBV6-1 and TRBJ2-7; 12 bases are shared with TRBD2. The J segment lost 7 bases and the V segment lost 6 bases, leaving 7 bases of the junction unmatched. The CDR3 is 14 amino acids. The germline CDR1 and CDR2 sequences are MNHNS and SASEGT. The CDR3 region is CASSGLAGLKEQYF. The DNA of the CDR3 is TGTGCCAGCAGCGGACTAGCGGGATTAAAAGAGCAGTACTTC.